These 30 T cell receptor beta chains came from one sample sequenced in a study of regulatory T cells in long-lasting Graves disease. Time point reported: persistent/refractory GD, antithyroid drugs over 5 years with positive TRAb. TCR sequences were obtained from RNA taken from PBMCs. To make TCR beta libraries, researchers used iRepertoire HTBI primers and Arm-PCR of CDR3 regions. TCRdb passed the multiplex PCR reads through MiXCR, listing each CDR3 protein once. This sample carries a few hundred thousand distinct CDR3 sequences, roughly 20% of them seen once, and the ten largest clones take 28%. Material: peripheral blood mononuclear cells (PBMCs), obtained when the disease was refractory, from a patient treated with antithyroid drugs. These receptors were taken from a woman aged 40 to 55 with Graves disease.

This clonotype was counted at least ten times. This chain connects TRBV27 to TRBJ1-5; 7 positions agree with TRBD1. The germline gives CDR1 MNHEY, CDR2 SMNVEV (reference sequence). J lost 3 bases, V lost 10 bases, and 6 bases had no gene match. This CDR3 has 13 residues. CDR3 in amino acids: CATRRGLNQPQHF. In nucleotides, the CDR3 is TGTGCCACCCGGAGGGGGCTCAATCAGCCCCAGCATTTT.

This clonotype was found a few times. The J gene is TRBJ2-2, the V gene TRBV12-5; TRBD1 or TRBD2 may be the D gene (5 bases each). This CDR3 has 15 residues. The germline CDR1 and CDR2 sequences are LGHNT and FRNRAP. V lost 5 bases and J lost 4, with 14 bases in between. This CDR3 reads CASGMDTGLTGELFF. CDR3 DNA sequence: TGTGCTAGTGGTATGGACACGGGGCTCACCGGGGAGCTGTTTTTT.

This clonotype has a count of ten or more. The chain links TRBV7-2 to TRBJ2-7; tentatively, D is TRBD1 or TRBD2 (5 bases each). Looked up from germline, CDR1 is SGHTA and CDR2 is FQGNSA. The CDR3 contains 15 residues. V was trimmed by 4 bases and J by 2 bases, leaving 15 bases between them. The CDR3, as DNA: TGTGCCAGCAGCTCTAACGCTTTGGGGGCCTACGAGCAGTACTTC. As protein: CASSSNALGAYEQYF.

This clonotype was counted ten times or more. The chain uses TRBV12-3 or TRBV12-4 and TRBJ1-1; 11 bases fit TRBD1. The CDR3 extends over 14 amino acids. V lost 6 bases to trimming and J lost 4 bases; unmatched junction nucleotides: 4. This CDR3 reads CASRRGQGVTEAFF. The CDR3 bases are TGTGCCAGCAGGAGGGGACAGGGGGTCACTGAAGCTTTCTTT.

This clonotype was found many times. This sequence joins TRBV28 and TRBJ1-5; D is unresolved. This CDR3 region has 18 residues. Germline CDR1 and CDR2: MDHEN and SYDVKM. The germline V and J ends were trimmed by 8 bases and 0 bases, with 23 bases remaining between them. The CDR3 loop reads CASHPLHRLIHSNQPQHF. The CDR3, as DNA: TGTGCCAGCCACCCATTACACCGACTGATACATAGCAATCAGCCCCAGCATTTT.

This clonotype was counted a few times. This CDR3 is CASSESGPRAFF. The CDR3 DNA sequence: TGTGCCAGCAGTGAGTCGGGCCCGCGAGCTTTCTTT. The V gene is TRBV25-1, the J gene TRBJ1-1; D gene ambiguous. CDR3 length: 12 residues. Germline CDR1 MGHDK, CDR2 SYGVNS. V was shortened by 3 bases and J by 10 bases, with 12 bases between the two germline ends.

J is TRBJ1-5 and V is TRBV20-1; D gene unclear. Germline CDR1 and CDR2: DFQATT and SNEGSKA (reference sequence). This CDR3 has 12 amino acids. Trimming pared 2 bases from V and 5 bases from J, leaving 7 bases between. This CDR3 reads CSARRMDQPQHF. CDR3 DNA sequence: TGCAGTGCTAGAAGGATGGATCAGCCCCAGCATTTT.

The V call is TRBV6-1, the J call TRBJ2-3; D is ambiguous. The CDR3 length is 16 residues. Per the germline V gene, CDR1 is MNHNS and CDR2 is SASEGT. V gave up 2 bases and J gave up 0 bases, with 12 bases separating them. Here the CDR3 DNA reads TGTGCCAGCAGTGAACCCTACTTGCGGAGCACAGATACGCAGTATTTT. Encoded protein: CASSEPYLRSTDTQYF.

This clonotype was counted only a few times. The chain joins TRBV28 to TRBJ2-1; D perhaps matches TRBD1 (5 bases). The CDR3 runs to 13 residues. Between the trimmed V and J ends, which lost 5 bases and 5 bases, there was a span of 10 bases. The germline V gene encodes CDR1 MDHEN and CDR2 SYDVKM. The CDR3 coding sequence is TGTGCCAGCAGTGTAACAGGAGACAATGAGCAGTTCTTC. Encoded protein: CASSVTGDNEQFF.

This clonotype was counted at least ten times. The chain has TRBV7-8 and TRBJ2-7; 11 bases line up with TRBD2. The CDR3 is made up of 15 amino acids. Unmatched junction bases numbered 8, after V lost 5 bases and J lost 5 bases. Germline CDR1 and CDR2: SGHVS and FQNEAQ. The CDR3 DNA sequence: TGTGCCAGCAGCCAGCTAGCGGGAGGAGTACACGAGCAGTACTTC. This codes for CASSQLAGGVHEQYF.

There are a few counts of this clonotype. The chain couples TRBV25-1 to TRBJ1-6, with a tentative D call TRBD1 (5 bases). Between the trimmed V and J ends, which lost 5 bases and 6 bases, there was a span of 14 bases. CDR3 length: 15 amino acids. Per the germline V gene, CDR1 is MGHDK and CDR2 is SYGVNS. CDR3 bases: TGTGCCAGCAGTACCTGGGAGGGGTTTAATTCACCCCTCCACTTT. This translates into CASSTWEGFNSPLHF. Combining the CDR3 with reference TRBV25-1 and TRBJ1-6 gives the whole variable domain EADIYQTPRYLVIGTGKKITLECSQTMGHDKMYWYQQDPGMELHLIHYSYGVNSTEKGDLSSESTVSRIRTEHFPLTLESARPSHTSQYLCASSTWEGFNSPLHFGNGTRLTVT.

This clonotype was found many times. The chain is built from TRBV20-1 and TRBJ2-7; a weak D match, TRBD2 (5 bases). The CDR3 sequence is 14 residues long. Germline lookup yields CDR1 DFQATT and CDR2 SNEGSKA (reference sequence). The CDR3 DNA reads as TGCAGCCCGGCCGCAGCGGAGCCACCCTACGAGCAGTACTTC. It encodes CSPAAAEPPYEQYF.

This clonotype was detected a few times. The rearrangement uses TRBV7-9 and TRBJ1-1; no definite D call. V was clipped by 5 bases and J by 2 bases, with 21 bases between them. Germline V gives CDR1 SEHNR, CDR2 FQNEAQ (reference sequence). The CDR3 length is 17 residues. CDR3 DNA sequence: TGTGCCAGCAGCCCTATCGGTACTTATCTTTCCAACACTGAAGCTTTCTTT. Translation: CASSPIGTYLSNTEAFF.

This clonotype has a handful of counts. For the CDR3, the DNA is TGTGCCAGCAACACTCTAGCGGGGTTTGCAGATACGCAGTATTTT. Amino acids: CASNTLAGFADTQYF. The rearrangement uses TRBV12-3 or TRBV12-4 and TRBJ2-3, with 9 bases aligning to TRBD2. This CDR3 has 15 amino acids. V shed 7 bases and J 4 bases; nucleotides not matched to a gene: 9.

The rearrangement uses TRBV6-5 and TRBJ2-4; D perhaps matches TRBD2 (5 bases). Germline CDR1 MNHEY, CDR2 SVGAGI. This CDR3 is 14 amino acids long. Trimming took off 0 bases at V and 8 bases at J, with 11 bases between the two ends. DNA of the CDR3: TGTGCCAGCAGTTACTCGGCGGGTCTCCACATTCAGTACTTC. Residues: CASSYSAGLHIQYF.

This clonotype was observed at least ten times. The chain uses TRBV6-2 or TRBV6-3 and TRBJ2-1, with 8 bases matching TRBD2. Looked up from germline, CDR1 is MNHEY and CDR2 is SVGEGT. This CDR3 is built from 14 residues. V trimming: 5 bases; J trimming: 8 bases; junction bases outside the gene matches: 8. Here the CDR3 reads CASSAGGGFYEQFF. CDR3 bases: TGTGCCAGCAGTGCGGGAGGCGGGTTTTATGAGCAGTTCTTC.

Details on this clonotype: A read error may explain this, as a much larger clone is one base away. The chain employs TRBV29-1 and TRBJ2-7, with 7 bases aligning to TRBD2. The J segment lost 6 bases and the V segment lost 2 bases, leaving 7 bases of the junction unmatched. This CDR3 has 13 residues. Germline CDR1 is SQVTM and CDR2 is ANQGSEA. As DNA, the CDR3 is TGCAGCGTTGAAACGGGAGGTGGAGGCGAGCAGTACTTC. This encodes CSVETGGGGEQYF.

This clonotype was seen many times. The genes are TRBV29-1 and TRBJ2-7; D unresolved. V lost 6 bases to trimming and J lost 2 bases, with 17 bases between them. This CDR3 is 14 amino acids long. Germline-derived CDR1 and CDR2 are SQVTM and ANQGSEA. The CDR3 DNA follows: TGCAGCGTGCAGCAGGAAATCCTTACCTACGAGCAGTACTTC. Translating gives CSVQQEILTYEQYF.

This clonotype was seen ten or more times. This sequence joins TRBV14 and TRBJ2-5; D perhaps matches TRBD1 (6 bases). Germline CDR1 SGHDN, CDR2 FVKESK. Trimming left V 5 bases short and J 4 bases short, with 17 bases between. The CDR3 length is 15 residues. The CDR3 DNA reads as TGTGCCAGCAGCGTCATGCAGGGGTTGGCAGAGACCCAGTACTTC. The encoded protein is CASSVMQGLAETQYF.

The chain links TRBV2 to TRBJ1-4; no definite D call. Germline V lookup: CDR1 SNHLY, CDR2 FYNNEI. Trimming left V 9 bases short and J 8 bases short, with 16 bases between. CDR3 size: 13 residues. CDR3 DNA sequence: TGTGCCAGTACCGGCCAAGCGAGGGAAAAACTGTTTTTT. Amino acid sequence: CASTGQAREKLFF.

Turning to this clonotype: A read error may account for a junction end that differs from germline. This chain joins TRBV19 and TRBJ2-7; 7 bases align to TRBD1. The CDR3 contains 15 residues. Germline assignment: CDR1 LNHDA and CDR2 SQIVND (reference sequence). CDR3 amino acids: CVSSSTPGGSYEQYF. The CDR3 coding sequence is TGTGTCAGTAGTAGCACCCCAGGGGGCTCCTACGAGCAGTACTTC. Variable domain in full (rest from reference TRBV19 and TRBJ2-7): DGGITQSPKYLFRKEGQNVTLSCEQNLNHDAMYWYRQDPGQGLRLIYYSQIVNDFQKGDIAEGYSVSREKKESFPLTVTSAQKNPTAFYLCVSSSTPGGSYEQYFGPGTRLTVT.

The J gene is TRBJ2-7, the V gene TRBV5-1; 9 bases line up with TRBD1. V lost 0 bases to trimming and J lost 5 bases; unmatched junction nucleotides: 6. The V gene's germline CDR1 is SGHRS and CDR2 YFSETQ. The CDR3 consists of 15 residues. As DNA, the CDR3 is TGCGCCAGCAGCTTGGGGGGACAGGGAATCCACGAGCAGTACTTC. Amino acids: CASSLGGQGIHEQYF.

This chain connects TRBV28 to TRBJ2-7; TRBD1 aligns across 10 bases. The CDR3 consists of 16 residues. Trimming took 4 bases from V and 5 from J; bases not matched to a gene: 11. CDR1 is MDHEN and CDR2 is SYDVKM in the germline V gene. DNA for the CDR3: TGTGCCAGCAGTTCCTCCGTCGGGACAGGGGTCCACGAGCAGTACTTC. Its translation is CASSSSVGTGVHEQYF.

This chain connects TRBV19 to TRBJ2-7, with 11 bases identical to TRBD2. There are 14 residues in the CDR3. V trimming: 3 bases; J trimming: 2 bases; junction bases outside the gene matches: 0. CDR1 and CDR2 from the germline V gene are LNHDA and SQIVND (reference sequence). The CDR3 DNA is TGTGCCAGTAGTATGGGACTAGCGGCCTACGAGCAGTACTTC. Translating it yields CASSMGLAAYEQYF.

This clonotype showed up many times. The chain combines TRBV20-1 with TRBJ1-5; D ambiguous. CDR3 length: 14 amino acids. V lost 3 bases to trimming and J lost 0 bases, with 9 bases between them. Germline V gene lookup returns CDR1 DFQATT and CDR2 SNEGSKA (reference sequence). CDR3 DNA: TGCAGTGCTAGTAGGCCCTATAGCAATCAGCCCCAGCATTTT. As protein: CSASRPYSNQPQHF.

This chain links TRBV27 with TRBJ1-5; D gene uncertain. The germline CDR1 and CDR2 sequences are MNHEY and SMNVEV (reference sequence). Trimming removed 6 bases from V and 2 bases from J, with 14 bases in between. This CDR3 is built from 15 residues. Written as DNA, the CDR3 is TGTGCCAGCAGCGAAGCGGTTTGGGGCAATCAGCCCCAGCATTTT. Protein: CASSEAVWGNQPQHF.

This clonotype occurred many times. This sequence joins TRBV24-1 and TRBJ2-1; no clear D. V gave up 3 bases and J gave up 4 bases, with 6 bases separating them. Germline CDR1 reads KGHDR; CDR2 reads SFDVKD. The CDR3 contains 13 residues. CDR3 sequence (DNA): TGTGCCACCAGTGATGGACCTTACAATGAGCAGTTCTTC. This codes for CATSDGPYNEQFF.

This clonotype was detected only once. This rearrangement joins TRBV18 to TRBJ1-1; 7 bases agree with TRBD1. This CDR3 comprises 16 residues. The J segment lost 1 base and the V segment lost 2 bases, leaving 7 bases of the junction unmatched. CDR1 is KGHSH and CDR2 is LQKENI in the germline V gene. CDR3 loop: CASSPTSGGRNTEAFF. DNA of the CDR3: TGTGCCAGCTCACCAACTTCAGGGGGAAGGAACACTGAAGCTTTCTTT.

This clonotype was seen only a few times. V usage is TRBV27 and J usage is TRBJ1-6; D is undetermined. The CDR3 consists of 15 residues. Germline CDR1 reads MNHEY; CDR2 reads SMNVEV (reference sequence). The V end was cut by 0 bases, the J end by 1 base, with 4 bases between. CDR3 bases: TGTGCCAGCAGTTTATCAGGTTCCTATAATTCACCCCTCCACTTT. This encodes CASSLSGSYNSPLHF.

A note on this clonotype: Sequence at one end of the junction differs from germline and may be a read error. The chain uses TRBV5-1 and TRBJ2-4; D possibly corresponds to TRBD2 (6 bases). Germline CDR1 and CDR2: SGHRS and YFSETQ. The CDR3 totals 16 residues. In DNA form, the CDR3 reads TGTGCCAGCAGCTTAGGAGGGTCTCTAGCCAAAAACATTCAGTACTTC. This encodes CASSLGGSLAKNIQYF.